This T cell receptor beta chain was recovered during a study of blood T cell repertoires in COVID-19. For the study at large: Some COVID-19 samples were acute and others convalescent; all came from the United States, Italy and Spain.

This clone was found once. The CDR3 totals 15 residues. V shed 5 bases, J shed 2 bases, and the junction held 8 bases outside the gene matches. Per the germline V gene, CDR1 is SGHTA and CDR2 is FQGNSA. TCRdb's table, derived via immunoSEQ multiplex PCR, lists solely in-frame clones and lacks some. The table records about 300,000 clones, roughly 87% of them present only once. The material sequenced was peripheral blood. This clonotype was sampled from a man younger than 35 with active or convalescent COVID-19. The chain uses TRBV7-2 and TRBJ1-2, with 7 positions matching TRBD1. Here the CDR3 DNA reads TGTGCCAGCAGCCCACGGGACAGTTACAACTATGGCTACACCTTC. This translates into CASSPRDSYNYGYTF.